This T cell receptor (beta chain) was sequenced for a study of long-term antiretroviral therapy in people with HIV. Running of the v3.0 immunoSEQ assay took place at survey level. Clones were read by immunoSEQ multiplex PCR, and TCRdb kept only the in-frame ones, dropping some. The sample holds tens of thousands of clones, about 79% seen once. Every participant with HIV received treatment in the United States. About this clone itself: What it recognizes is unknown.

The CDR3 is 16 residues long. In germline, CDR1 is MDHEN, CDR2 SYDVKM. Trimming stripped 4 bases from V and 5 bases from J, with 17 bases between. Findings and limits, study-wide: Transplant donor controls retained higher diversity, though diversity increased after ART.

The chain has TRBV28 and TRBJ1-4; D might be TRBD1 (6 bases). Material: unsorted PBMCs, obtained 3 years after starting antiretroviral therapy. The clonotype was recovered from a man aged 50 to 60 with HIV. The CDR3 reads CASSSRTVGENEKLFF. The CDR3, as DNA: TGTGCCAGCAGTTCCAGGACAGTTGGAGAAAATGAAAAACTGTTTTTT.